The rows below give T cell receptor beta chains drawn from one sample of a study of shared clonotypes between healthy human individuals. Profiled with immunoSEQ multiplex PCR; TCRdb holds only in-frame clones, not every one. Seen here are about 2.4 million clones, 80% to 95% observed once, and the top ten hold 0.36%. The sequenced material came from naive CD4+ T cells from PBMCs. Every receptor here comes from a man aged 18 to 30 in good health. Some clones in this sample may be carry-over from other donors' samples. CDR3s leave out the opening cysteine and the closing phenylalanine or tryptophan. Fields, in order: J gene, V gene, CDR3 protein.

TRBJ1-5 TRBV7-2 ASAAGGTYQPQH
TRBJ2-7 TRBV19 ATTPGTGGYEQY
TRBJ2-3 TRBV2 ATRRETDTQY
TRBJ1-1 TRBV6-5 ASASMNTEAF
TRBJ1-3 TRBV4-1 ASRFSASSGNTIY
TRBJ2-3 TRBV5-1 ASSFKPSTDTQY
TRBJ2-7 TRBV25-1 ASRGQATYEQY
TRBJ1-1 TRBV5-6 ASSSLARWTEAF
TRBJ2-5 TRBV27 ASSSGLAGVAETQY
TRBJ2-5 TRBV6-5 ASSYVLSEWETQY